This TCR beta chain was recovered during a study of blood T cell repertoires in COVID-19. This CDR3 has 16 amino acids. CDR1 WSHSY and CDR2 SAAADI come from the germline V gene. J gave up 1 base and V 5 bases, and 7 bases lay outside the gene matches. In the authors' methods: Amplification of reference gene primers was used by the study to estimate nucleated cell counts. The method was immunoSEQ multiplex PCR; TCRdb's version includes in-frame clones alone and lacks a portion of them. From that table come the V and J calls and clone size; the DNA was used to work out D and trimming. The data show around 52,000 clones, approximately 89% seen once.

This TCR was recovered from a woman over 75 with acute or convalescent COVID-19. This chain uses TRBV10-2 with TRBJ2-3, with 9 bases fitting TRBD2. Input material: peripheral blood. The CDR3 region is CASSMTSGGGTDTQYF. CDR3 nucleotide sequence: TGCGCCAGCAGTATGACTAGCGGAGGGGGCACAGATACGCAGTATTTT.